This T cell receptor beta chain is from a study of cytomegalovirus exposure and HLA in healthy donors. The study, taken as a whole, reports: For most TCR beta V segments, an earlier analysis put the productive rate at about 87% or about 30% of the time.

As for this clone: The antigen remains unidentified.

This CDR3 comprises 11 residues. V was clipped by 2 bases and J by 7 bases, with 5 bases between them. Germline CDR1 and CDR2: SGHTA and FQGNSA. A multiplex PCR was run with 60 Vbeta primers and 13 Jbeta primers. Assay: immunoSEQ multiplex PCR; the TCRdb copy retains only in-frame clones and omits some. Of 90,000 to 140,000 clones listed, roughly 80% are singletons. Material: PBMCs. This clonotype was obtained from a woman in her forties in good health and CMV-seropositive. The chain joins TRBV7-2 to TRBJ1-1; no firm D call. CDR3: CASSLQVEAFF. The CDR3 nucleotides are TGTGCCAGCAGCTTACAGGTTGAAGCTTTCTTT. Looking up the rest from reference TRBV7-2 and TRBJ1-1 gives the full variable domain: GAGVSQSPSNKVTEKGKDVELRCDPISGHTALYWYRQSLGQGLEFLIYFQGNSAPDKSGLPSDRFSAERTGGSVSTLTIQRTQQEDSAVYLCASSLQVEAFFGQGTRLTVV.